The 30 T cell receptor beta chains reported below all come from one sample, sequenced in a study of blood T cell repertoires in COVID-19 (dated by TCRdb to 2018 to 2021). To prepare the library, the immunoSEQ multiplex PCR assay was applied. Drawn from immuneACCESS, this table holds only the in-frame rearrangements with V and J called that TCRdb kept. Clones are partly lost; checked studies trace under half to an unresolved V gene and leave the rest unexplained. The sample data list 20,000 to 30,000 clones, and 81% of these were observed just once. The top ten clones comprise 6.5% of the sample. Sequenced sample: peripheral blood. The receptor source for this set is a man in his 70s with acute or convalescent COVID-19.

This chain uses TRBV7-9 with TRBJ2-5, with 14 bases that match TRBD2. Germline CDR1 is SEHNR and CDR2 is FQNEAQ (reference sequence). This CDR3 spans 19 amino acids. Germline trimming cut 3 bases from V and 5 bases from J; bases unmatched to any gene: 14. The CDR3 region is CASSFGRFGTSGSGETQYF. CDR3 DNA sequence: TGTGCCAGCAGCTTTGGGCGATTCGGGACTAGCGGGAGCGGTGAGACCCAGTACTTC.

The chain employs TRBV5-6 and TRBJ2-2; TRBD1 matches at 8 bases. The germline V gene has CDR1 SGHDT and CDR2 YYEEEE. The V and J ends lost 4 bases and 3 bases, in that order; junction bases with no gene match: 5. The length of the CDR3 is 15 residues. Here the CDR3 reads CASSQLDRDTGELFF. CDR3 nucleotide sequence: TGTGCCAGCAGCCAATTGGACAGGGACACCGGGGAGCTGTTTTTT.

The V call is TRBV7-8, the J call TRBJ1-1; 8 nucleotides line up with TRBD1. V shed 5 bases, J shed 5 bases, and the junction held 7 bases outside the gene matches. Germline V gives CDR1 SGHVS, CDR2 FQNEAQ. This CDR3 contains 14 residues. Written as DNA, the CDR3 is TGTGCCAGCAGCCCGGACAGGGTAAATACTGAAGCTTTCTTT. This gives the protein CASSPDRVNTEAFF.

This clone was picked up one time. The chain combines TRBV7-2 with TRBJ2-5; 8 nucleotides match TRBD1. V trimming: 5 bases; J trimming: 5 bases; junction bases outside the gene matches: 10. Germline loops: CDR1 SGHTA, CDR2 FQGNSA. The CDR3 has 15 residues. CDR3 protein: CASSMQTGDGETQYF. The CDR3 DNA follows: TGTGCCAGCAGCATGCAGACAGGGGATGGGGAGACCCAGTACTTC.

This chain connects TRBV15 to TRBJ2-3; 13 bases are shared with TRBD2. Per the germline V gene, CDR1 is LNHNV and CDR2 is YYDKDF (reference sequence). The CDR3 runs 15 residues. V shed 4 bases, J shed 11 bases, and the junction held 9 bases outside the gene matches. The CDR3 is CATSTPGLAGARQYF. DNA of the CDR3: TGTGCCACCAGCACCCCCGGACTAGCGGGAGCCCGGCAGTATTTT.

The genes are TRBV2 and TRBJ1-2; no firm D call. Looked up from germline, CDR1 is SNHLY and CDR2 is FYNNEI. V dropped 6 bases and J dropped 5 bases, with 10 bases sitting between them. This CDR3 comprises 12 residues. The CDR3 region has the DNA TGTGCCAGCAGGGAACAGATATATGGCTACACCTTC. This sequence encodes CASREQIYGYTF.

The chain combines TRBV7-6 with TRBJ2-2, with 9 positions matching TRBD2. CDR1 and CDR2 (germline): SGHVS, FNYEAQ. V shed 3 bases, J shed 4 bases, and the junction held 6 bases outside the gene matches. The CDR3 has 16 residues. In DNA, the CDR3 is TGTGCCAGCAGCTTTGGTCTAGCGGGGCTCACCGGGGAGCTGTTTTTT. Amino acids: CASSFGLAGLTGELFF.

This clone showed up just a few times. The chain carries TRBV9 and TRBJ2-1; 7 nucleotides match TRBD1. V lost 6 bases and J lost 1; bases outside the gene matches: 7. The CDR3 spans 15 residues. Looked up from germline, CDR1 is SGDLS and CDR2 is YYNGEE. CDR3 region: CASTKRGQSYNEQFF. CDR3 sequence (DNA): TGTGCCAGCACCAAGAGGGGACAGTCCTACAATGAGCAGTTCTTC.

The chain uses TRBV7-8 and TRBJ1-3, with a possible D match to TRBD1 (6 bases). V lost 5 bases and J 1 base, leaving 15 bases between the germline ends. This CDR3 is 16 amino acids long. CDR1 and CDR2 from the germline V gene are SGHVS and FQNEAQ. CDR3 DNA sequence: TGTGCCAGCAGCCCCCCCGAAACAGGGTCTGGAAACACCATATATTTT. Residues: CASSPPETGSGNTIYF.

The genes are TRBV24-1 and TRBJ2-3; 10 bases align to TRBD2. V lost 2 bases, J lost 0 bases, and 1 base stayed unmatched. The CDR3 covers 16 residues. Germline assignment: CDR1 KGHDR and CDR2 SFDVKD. CDR3 loop: CATSDYSGGSTDTQYF. CDR3 sequence (DNA): TGTGCCACCAGTGATTATAGCGGGGGGAGCACAGATACGCAGTATTTT.

This clone was picked up one time. V is TRBV5-6 and J is TRBJ1-4, with D tentatively TRBD1 (5 bases). Germline V gives CDR1 SGHDT, CDR2 YYEEEE. Deletions cut 1 base from V and 7 bases from J, with 11 bases between. CDR3 length: 14 residues. The CDR3 reads CASSLWGAVEKLFF. CDR3 coding DNA: TGTGCCAGCAGCTTGTGGGGCGCAGTTGAAAAACTGTTTTTT.

This chain joins TRBV5-4 and TRBJ1-6; possibly TRBD1 for D (5 bases). The CDR3 covers 16 residues. The V gene lost 0 bases and the J gene lost 9 bases, with 16 bases spanning the gap. CDR1 SGHNT and CDR2 YYREEE come from the germline V gene (reference sequence). The CDR3 nucleotides read TGTGCCAGCAGCTTGGATGGTGGCCAGGGACTTTCACCCCTCCACTTT. This translates into CASSLDGGQGLSPLHF.

The chain uses TRBV9 and TRBJ1-6; 8 bases agree with TRBD1. This CDR3 region has 15 residues. V shed 4 bases and J 7 bases; nucleotides not matched to a gene: 7. Germline loops: CDR1 SGDLS, CDR2 YYNGEE. The CDR3 bases are TGTGCCAGCAGCTCCTCGGGACAGGCCAATTCACCCCTCCACTTT. It codes for CASSSSGQANSPLHF. The full variable domain, in which reference TRBV9 and TRBJ1-6 provide the parts outside the CDR3, is DSGVTQTPKHLITATGQRVTLRCSPRSGDLSVYWYQQSLDQGLQFLIQYYNGEERAKGNILERFSAQQFPDLHSELNLSSLELGDSALYFCASSSSGQANSPLHFGNGTRLTVT.

In this sample, this clone turned up a few times. V gene TRBV12-3 or TRBV12-4 combines with J gene TRBJ1-1; D unclear. The CDR3 has 13 residues. Trimming stripped 7 bases from V and 1 base from J, with 10 bases between. In DNA form, the CDR3 reads TGTGCCAGCACCCCACGGGGGAACACTGAAGCTTTCTTT. Translating it yields CASTPRGNTEAFF.

This clone was observed a few times. This sequence joins TRBV6-5 and TRBJ2-1; TRBD2 aligns across 14 bases. Unmatched junction bases numbered 7, after V lost 6 bases and J lost 9 bases. Germline V CDR1 and CDR2: MNHEY, SVGAGI. The CDR3 is 15 amino acids. CDR3 in amino acids: CASRLKTSGGGEQFF. The CDR3 nucleotides read TGTGCCAGCAGGCTAAAGACTAGCGGGGGGGGTGAGCAGTTCTTC.

The CDR3 coding sequence is TGTGCCAGCAGTGAACATTCGGGCAGGGCGAACACCGGGGAGCTGTTTTTT. Encoded protein: CASSEHSGRANTGELFF. The chain uses TRBV25-1 and TRBJ2-2, with D perhaps TRBD1 (5 bases). The germline V gene has CDR1 MGHDK and CDR2 SYGVNS. CDR3 length equals 17 residues. Trimming stripped 2 bases from V and 0 bases from J, with 13 bases between.

The J gene is TRBJ1-2, the V gene TRBV10-2; the D gene is possibly TRBD1 (5 bases). This CDR3 comprises 14 residues. Germline V gene lookup returns CDR1 WSHSY and CDR2 SAAADI. V was shortened by 2 bases and J by 5 bases, with 12 bases between the two germline ends. The CDR3 coding sequence is TGCGCCAGCAGTGAGGCAGGGTTACCTTATGGCTACACCTTC. The encoded protein is CASSEAGLPYGYTF.

The chain has TRBV6-5 and TRBJ1-6, with TRBD1 as a possible D gene (6 bases). The length of the CDR3 is 15 residues. V lost 0 bases, J lost 3 bases, and 6 bases lay in between. CDR1 is MNHEY, CDR2 SVGAGI, per germline. The CDR3 is CASSYSTGYNSPLHF. The CDR3 nucleotides read TGTGCCAGCAGTTACTCGACAGGCTATAATTCACCCCTCCACTTT.

The genes are TRBV30 and TRBJ1-2, with 10 positions matching TRBD1. Trimming took 4 bases from V and 6 from J; bases not matched to a gene: 5. Germline CDR1 GTSNPN, CDR2 SVGIG (reference sequence). CDR3 size: 13 residues. The CDR3 nucleotides are TGTGCCTGGACCTTGGGACAGGGGAATGGCTACACCTTC. As protein: CAWTLGQGNGYTF.

This clone has only a few counts. V is TRBV3-1 (or the pseudogene TRBV3-2) and J is TRBJ2-5; TRBD2 matches 10 bases. Unmatched junction bases numbered 13, after V lost 0 bases and J lost 9 bases. The CDR3 is 17 residues long. The germline gives CDR1 LGHDT, CDR2 YNNKEL (reference sequence). CDR3 residues: CASSQDGVSGGKGAQYF. CDR3 DNA: TGTGCCAGCAGCCAAGACGGGGTTAGCGGGGGGAAGGGGGCCCAGTACTTC.

The V call is TRBV5-6, the J call TRBJ2-7, with D perhaps TRBD2 (6 bases). The germline CDR1 and CDR2 sequences are SGHDT and YYEEEE. The CDR3 contains 17 residues. Trimming pared 1 base from V and 6 bases from J, leaving 23 bases between. CDR3 DNA: TGTGCCAGCAGCTTGACGTGGGGCTCGACTAGAGTTACCGAGCAGTACTTC. This encodes CASSLTWGSTRVTEQYF.

The DNA of the CDR3 is TGTGCCAGCAGCTTGAGGGGGCGGATTATAAATGAGCAGTTCTTC. It codes for CASSLRGRIINEQFF. This rearrangement joins TRBV5-6 to TRBJ2-1; 7 bases fit TRBD1. The CDR3 loop spans 15 amino acids. Germline V gene lookup returns CDR1 SGHDT and CDR2 YYEEEE. With 1 base clipped from V and 7 bases from J, the junction kept 8 bases outside the gene matches.

The chain is built from TRBV29-1 and TRBJ2-2; 7 bases match TRBD1. The CDR3 runs to 16 residues. CDR1 is SQVTM, CDR2 ANQGSEA, per germline. Unmatched junction bases numbered 10, after V lost 6 bases and J lost 0 bases. The CDR3: CSVQKGASSNTGELFF. Here the CDR3 DNA reads TGCAGCGTCCAAAAGGGGGCCTCCTCGAACACCGGGGAGCTGTTTTTT.

The chain combines TRBV9 with TRBJ2-7; perhaps TRBD2 as D (6 bases). CDR3 length equals 14 residues. Trimming removed 6 bases from V and 0 bases from J, with 13 bases in between. The germline gives CDR1 SGDLS, CDR2 YYNGEE. CDR3 region: CASTAGLSSYEQYF. CDR3 bases: TGTGCCAGCACCGCGGGGTTGAGCTCCTACGAGCAGTACTTC. The variable domain in full, completed from reference TRBV9 and TRBJ2-7, reads DSGVTQTPKHLITATGQRVTLRCSPRSGDLSVYWYQQSLDQGLQFLIQYYNGEERAKGNILERFSAQQFPDLHSELNLSSLELGDSALYFCASTAGLSSYEQYFGPGTRLTVT.

This chain uses TRBV5-1 with TRBJ2-1; 8 bases match TRBD1. From germline, CDR1 is SGHRS and CDR2 YFSETQ. V trimming: 3 bases; J trimming: 7 bases; junction bases outside the gene matches: 6. CDR3 size: 14 residues. The chain's CDR3 is CASSSGQVGNEQFF. CDR3 bases: TGCGCCAGCAGCTCGGGACAGGTTGGGAATGAGCAGTTCTTC.

The chain has TRBV24-1 and TRBJ1-2, with 7 bases aligning to TRBD1. The V segment lost 3 bases and the J segment 2 bases; nucleotides outside the gene matches: 5. Per the germline V gene, CDR1 is KGHDR and CDR2 is SFDVKD. CDR3 length: 15 amino acids. CDR3 bases: TGTGCCACCAGTGATCCACCAGGGGGGAACTATGGCTACACCTTC. Protein: CATSDPPGGNYGYTF.

This chain connects TRBV6-5 to TRBJ2-7; 10 bases are shared with TRBD2. CDR3 length: 14 amino acids. Germline V gene lookup returns CDR1 MNHEY and CDR2 SVGAGI. The V segment lost 6 bases and the J segment 4 bases; nucleotides outside the gene matches: 6. CDR3 sequence (DNA): TGTGCCAGCAGCTTAGCGGGAGGCCAGTACGAGCAGTACTTC. Residues: CASSLAGGQYEQYF.

CDR3: CAWSDPHSGVNGYTF. DNA of the CDR3: TGTGCCTGGAGTGACCCTCATTCCGGGGTCAACGGCTACACCTTC. This chain connects TRBV30 to TRBJ1-2; D not certain. Germline lookup yields CDR1 GTSNPN and CDR2 SVGIG (reference sequence). The germline V and J ends were trimmed by 1 base and 8 bases, with 20 bases remaining between them. The CDR3 sequence is 15 residues long.

V is TRBV30 and J is TRBJ2-5; 9 bases are a match to TRBD1. CDR1 and CDR2 (germline): GTSNPN, SVGIG (reference sequence). The CDR3 runs to 13 residues. V trimming: 5 bases; J trimming: 1 base; junction bases outside the gene matches: 2. In DNA, the CDR3 is TGTGCCTGGGCGACAGGGGGCCAAGAGACCCAGTACTTC. This codes for CAWATGGQETQYF.

This clone is medium-sized in the sample. The chain recombines TRBV6-6 with TRBJ2-3, with D perhaps matching TRBD2 (6 bases). The germline CDR1 and CDR2 sequences are MNHNY and SVGAGI (reference sequence). This CDR3 has 13 amino acids. V was shortened by 6 bases and J by 6 bases, with 13 bases between the two germline ends. The CDR3: CASRGLSVDTQYF. The CDR3 region has the DNA TGTGCCAGCAGGGGACTGTCCGTGGATACGCAGTATTTT.